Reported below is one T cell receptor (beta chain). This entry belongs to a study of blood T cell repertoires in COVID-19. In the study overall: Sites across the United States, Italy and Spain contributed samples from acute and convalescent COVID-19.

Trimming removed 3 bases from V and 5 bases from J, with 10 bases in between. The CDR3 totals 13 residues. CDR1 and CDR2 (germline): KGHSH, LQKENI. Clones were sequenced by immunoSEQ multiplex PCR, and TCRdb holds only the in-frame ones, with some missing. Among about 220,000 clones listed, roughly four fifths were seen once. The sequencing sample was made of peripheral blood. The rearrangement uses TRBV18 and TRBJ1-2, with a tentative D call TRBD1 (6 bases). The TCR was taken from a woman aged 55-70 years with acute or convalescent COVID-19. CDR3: CASSPTGQYGYTF. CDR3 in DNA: TGTGCCAGCTCACCTACGGGACAATATGGCTACACCTTC.